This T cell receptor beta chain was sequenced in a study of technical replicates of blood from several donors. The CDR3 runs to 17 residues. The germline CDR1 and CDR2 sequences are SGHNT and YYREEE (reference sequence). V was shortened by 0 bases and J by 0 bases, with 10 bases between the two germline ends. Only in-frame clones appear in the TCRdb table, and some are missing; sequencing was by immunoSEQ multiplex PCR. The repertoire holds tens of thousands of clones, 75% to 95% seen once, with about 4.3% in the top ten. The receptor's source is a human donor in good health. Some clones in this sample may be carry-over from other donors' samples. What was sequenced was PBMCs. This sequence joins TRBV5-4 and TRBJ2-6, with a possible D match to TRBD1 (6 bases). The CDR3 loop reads CASSLDNRVSGANVLTF. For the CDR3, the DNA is TGTGCCAGCAGCTTGGATAACAGGGTCTCTGGGGCCAACGTCCTGACTTTC.